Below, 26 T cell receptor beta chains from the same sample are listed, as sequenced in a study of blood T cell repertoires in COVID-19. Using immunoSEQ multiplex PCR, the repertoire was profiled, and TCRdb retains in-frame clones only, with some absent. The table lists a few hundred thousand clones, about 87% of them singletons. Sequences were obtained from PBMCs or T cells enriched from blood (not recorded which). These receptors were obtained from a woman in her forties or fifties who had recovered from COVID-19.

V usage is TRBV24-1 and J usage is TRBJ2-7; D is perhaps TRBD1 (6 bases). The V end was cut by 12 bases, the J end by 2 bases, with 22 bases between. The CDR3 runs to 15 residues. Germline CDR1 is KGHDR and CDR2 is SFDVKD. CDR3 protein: CALTPRQERTYEQYF. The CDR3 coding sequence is TGTGCCCTCACCCCCCGACAGGAACGCACCTACGAGCAGTACTTC.

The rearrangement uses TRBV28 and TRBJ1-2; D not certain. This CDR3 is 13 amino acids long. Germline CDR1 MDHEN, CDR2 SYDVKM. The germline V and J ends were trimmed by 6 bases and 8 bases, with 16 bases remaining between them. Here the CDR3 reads CASRQRQAQGYTF. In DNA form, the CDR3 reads TGTGCCAGCAGGCAGCGGCAGGCTCAGGGCTACACCTTC.

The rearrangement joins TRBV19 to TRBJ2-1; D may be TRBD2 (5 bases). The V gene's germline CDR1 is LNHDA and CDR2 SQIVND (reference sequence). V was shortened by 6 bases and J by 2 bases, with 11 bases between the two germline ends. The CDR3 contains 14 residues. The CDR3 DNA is TGTGCCAGTAGCGCTCCCGGGACCTACAATGAGCAGTTCTTC. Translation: CASSAPGTYNEQFF.

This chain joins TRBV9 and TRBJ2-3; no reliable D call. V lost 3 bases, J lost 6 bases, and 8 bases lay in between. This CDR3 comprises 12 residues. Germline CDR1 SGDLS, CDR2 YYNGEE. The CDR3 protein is CASSAEVDTQYF. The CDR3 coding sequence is TGTGCCAGCAGCGCAGAGGTGGATACGCAGTATTTT.

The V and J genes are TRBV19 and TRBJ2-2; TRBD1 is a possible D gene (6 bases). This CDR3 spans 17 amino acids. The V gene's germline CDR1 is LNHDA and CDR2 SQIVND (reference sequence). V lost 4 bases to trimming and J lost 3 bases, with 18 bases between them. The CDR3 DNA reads TGTGCCAGTAGTAGTGGTAACAGGGAAAGGTACACCGGGGAGCTGTTTTTT. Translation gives CASSSGNRERYTGELFF. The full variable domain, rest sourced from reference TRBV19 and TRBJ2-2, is DGGITQSPKYLFRKEGQNVTLSCEQNLNHDAMYWYRQDPGQGLRLIYYSQIVNDFQKGDIAEGYSVSREKKESFPLTVTSAQKNPTAFYLCASSSGNRERYTGELFFGEGSRLTVL.

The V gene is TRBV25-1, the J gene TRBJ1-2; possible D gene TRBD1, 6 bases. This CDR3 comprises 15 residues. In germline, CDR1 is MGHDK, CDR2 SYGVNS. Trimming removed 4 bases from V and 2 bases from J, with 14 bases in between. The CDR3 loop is CASSAGTYINYGYTF. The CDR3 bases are TGTGCCAGCAGTGCCGGGACATACATCAACTATGGCTACACCTTC.

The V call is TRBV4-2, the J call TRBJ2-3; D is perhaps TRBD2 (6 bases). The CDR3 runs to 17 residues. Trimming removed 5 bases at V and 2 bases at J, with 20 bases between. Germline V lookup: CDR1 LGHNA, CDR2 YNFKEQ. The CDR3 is CASSSRLAVPYTDTQYF. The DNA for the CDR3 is TGTGCCAGCAGCTCCCGGTTAGCGGTGCCGTACACAGATACGCAGTATTTT.

The CDR3 here is CASSQGATSGADTQYF. As DNA, the CDR3 is TGCGCCAGCAGCCAAGGGGCCACTAGCGGGGCAGATACGCAGTATTTT. V is TRBV4-3 and J is TRBJ2-3; TRBD2 matches at 10 bases. The V gene end was trimmed by 1 base and the J gene end by 4 bases; junction bases not matched to a gene: 5. Germline CDR1 and CDR2: LGHNA and YSLEER. The CDR3 runs 16 residues.

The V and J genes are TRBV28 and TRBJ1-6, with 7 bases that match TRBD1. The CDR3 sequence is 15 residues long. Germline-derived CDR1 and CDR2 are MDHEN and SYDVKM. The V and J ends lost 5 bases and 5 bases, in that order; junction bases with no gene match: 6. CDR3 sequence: CASSPGTVDNSPLHF. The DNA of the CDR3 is TGTGCCAGCAGTCCCGGGACAGTTGATAATTCACCCCTCCACTTT. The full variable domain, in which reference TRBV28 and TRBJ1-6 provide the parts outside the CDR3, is DVKVTQSSRYLVKRTGEKVFLECVQDMDHENMFWYRQDPGLGLRLIYFSYDVKMKEKGDIPEGYSVSREKKERFSLILESASTNQTSMYLCASSPGTVDNSPLHFGNGTRLTVT.

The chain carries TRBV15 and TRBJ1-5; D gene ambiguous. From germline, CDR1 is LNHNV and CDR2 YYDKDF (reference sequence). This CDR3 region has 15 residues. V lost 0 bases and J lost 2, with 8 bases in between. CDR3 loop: CATSRDGSGNQPQHF. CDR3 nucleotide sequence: TGTGCCACCAGCAGAGATGGGAGTGGCAATCAGCCCCAGCATTTT.

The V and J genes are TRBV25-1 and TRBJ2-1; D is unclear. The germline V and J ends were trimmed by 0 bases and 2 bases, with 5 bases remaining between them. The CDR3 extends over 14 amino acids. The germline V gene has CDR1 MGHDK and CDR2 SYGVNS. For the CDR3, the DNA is TGTGCCAGCAGTGAATATATAACCTACAATGAGCAGTTCTTC. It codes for CASSEYITYNEQFF.

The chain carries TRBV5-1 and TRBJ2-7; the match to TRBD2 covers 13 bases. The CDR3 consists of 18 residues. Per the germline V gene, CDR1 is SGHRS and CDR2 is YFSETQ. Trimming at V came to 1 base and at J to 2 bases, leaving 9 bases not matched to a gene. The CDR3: CASSLSLAGGPTPYEQYF. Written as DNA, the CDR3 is TGCGCCAGCAGCTTGTCACTAGCGGGAGGGCCTACCCCCTACGAGCAGTACTTC.

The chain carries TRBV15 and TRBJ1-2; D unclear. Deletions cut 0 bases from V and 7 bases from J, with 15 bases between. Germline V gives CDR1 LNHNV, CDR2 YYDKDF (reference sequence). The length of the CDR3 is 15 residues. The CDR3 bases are TGTGCCACCAGCAGAGATGGCCGGCCCTCGGGTGGCTACACCTTC. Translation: CATSRDGRPSGGYTF.

CDR3 sequence: CASRAGTSGYNEQFF. CDR3 nucleotides: TGTGCCAGCAGGGCCGGGACTAGCGGTTACAATGAGCAGTTCTTC. V gene TRBV28 combines with J gene TRBJ2-1; 11 bases align to TRBD2. Trimming at V came to 6 bases and at J to 4 bases, leaving 5 bases not matched to a gene. This CDR3 has 15 amino acids. CDR1 is MDHEN, CDR2 SYDVKM, per germline.

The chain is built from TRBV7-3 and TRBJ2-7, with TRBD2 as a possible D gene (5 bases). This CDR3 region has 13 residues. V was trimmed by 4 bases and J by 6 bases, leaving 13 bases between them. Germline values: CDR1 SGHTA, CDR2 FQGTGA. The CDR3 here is CASSSGTGLEQYF. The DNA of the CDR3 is TGTGCCAGCAGCTCGGGAACGGGCCTCGAGCAGTACTTC.

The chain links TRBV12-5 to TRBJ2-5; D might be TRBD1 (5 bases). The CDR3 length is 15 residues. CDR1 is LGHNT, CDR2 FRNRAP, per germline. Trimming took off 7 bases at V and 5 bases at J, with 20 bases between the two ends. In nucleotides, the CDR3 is TGTGCTAGTGCTCCCTCCAGGGATATTCCCGAGACCCAGTACTTC. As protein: CASAPSRDIPETQYF.

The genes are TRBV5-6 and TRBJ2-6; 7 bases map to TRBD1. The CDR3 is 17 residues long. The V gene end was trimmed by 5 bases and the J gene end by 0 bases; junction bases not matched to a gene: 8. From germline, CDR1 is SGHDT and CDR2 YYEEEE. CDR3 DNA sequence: TGTGCCAGCAGGGGGGACAGTCACCGCTCTGGGGCCAACGTCCTGACTTTC. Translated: CASRGDSHRSGANVLTF. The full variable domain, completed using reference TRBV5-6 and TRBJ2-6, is DAGVTQSPTHLIKTRGQQVTLRCSPKSGHDTVSWYQQALGQGPQFIFQYYEEEERQRGNFPDRFSGHQFPNYSSELNVNALLLGDSALYLCASRGDSHRSGANVLTFGAGSRLTVL.

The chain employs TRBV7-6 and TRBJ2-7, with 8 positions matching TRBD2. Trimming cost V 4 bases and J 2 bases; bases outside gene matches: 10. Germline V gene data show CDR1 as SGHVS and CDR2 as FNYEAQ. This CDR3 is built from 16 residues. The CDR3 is CASSSTVSGRPYEQYF. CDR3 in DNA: TGTGCCAGCAGCTCCACGGTCAGCGGGAGACCCTACGAGCAGTACTTC.

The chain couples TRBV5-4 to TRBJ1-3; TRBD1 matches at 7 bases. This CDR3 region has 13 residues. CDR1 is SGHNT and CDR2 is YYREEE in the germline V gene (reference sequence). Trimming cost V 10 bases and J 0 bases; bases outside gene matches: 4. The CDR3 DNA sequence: TGTGCCGCTAGGGACAGCTCTGGAAACACCATATATTTT. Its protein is CAARDSSGNTIYF.

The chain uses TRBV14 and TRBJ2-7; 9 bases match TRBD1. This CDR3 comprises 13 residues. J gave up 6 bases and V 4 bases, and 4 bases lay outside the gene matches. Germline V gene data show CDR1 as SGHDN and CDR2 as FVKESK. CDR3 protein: CASSRDRVSEQYF. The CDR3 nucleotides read TGTGCCAGCAGCCGGGACAGGGTGTCCGAGCAGTACTTC.

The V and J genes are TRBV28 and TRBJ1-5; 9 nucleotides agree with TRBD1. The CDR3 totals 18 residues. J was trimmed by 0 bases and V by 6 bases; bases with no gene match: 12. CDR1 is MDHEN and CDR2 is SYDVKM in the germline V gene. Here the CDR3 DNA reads TGTGCCAGCAGGCCCGGGACAGGGAACAAATATAGCAATCAGCCCCAGCATTTT. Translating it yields CASRPGTGNKYSNQPQHF. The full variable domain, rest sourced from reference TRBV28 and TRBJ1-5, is DVKVTQSSRYLVKRTGEKVFLECVQDMDHENMFWYRQDPGLGLRLIYFSYDVKMKEKGDIPEGYSVSREKKERFSLILESASTNQTSMYLCASRPGTGNKYSNQPQHFGDGTRLSIL.

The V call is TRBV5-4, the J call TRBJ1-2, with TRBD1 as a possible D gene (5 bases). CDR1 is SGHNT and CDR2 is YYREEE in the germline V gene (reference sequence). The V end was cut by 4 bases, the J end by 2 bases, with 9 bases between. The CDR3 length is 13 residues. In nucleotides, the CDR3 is TGTGCCAGCAGCGTAGACAGAAACTATGGCTACACCTTC. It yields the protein CASSVDRNYGYTF.

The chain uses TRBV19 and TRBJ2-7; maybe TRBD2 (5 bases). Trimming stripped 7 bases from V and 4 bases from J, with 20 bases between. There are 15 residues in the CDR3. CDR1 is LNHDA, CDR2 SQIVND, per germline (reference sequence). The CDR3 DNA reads TGTGCCAGTACGGTAACTCTGGGAGAGCTTTACGAGCAGTACTTC. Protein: CASTVTLGELYEQYF.

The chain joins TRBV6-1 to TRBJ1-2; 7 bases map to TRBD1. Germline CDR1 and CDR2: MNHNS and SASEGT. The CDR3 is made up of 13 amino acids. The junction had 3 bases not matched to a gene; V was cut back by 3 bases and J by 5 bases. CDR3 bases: TGTGCCAGCAGTGACGACAGGGTATATGGCTACACCTTC. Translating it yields CASSDDRVYGYTF.

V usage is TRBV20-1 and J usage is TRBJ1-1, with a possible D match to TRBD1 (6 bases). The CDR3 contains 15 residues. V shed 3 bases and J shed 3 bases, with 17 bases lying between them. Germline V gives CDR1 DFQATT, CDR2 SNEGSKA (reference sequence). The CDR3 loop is CSASPLGGEDTEAFF. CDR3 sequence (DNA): TGCAGTGCTAGTCCCCTAGGGGGGGAGGACACTGAAGCTTTCTTT.

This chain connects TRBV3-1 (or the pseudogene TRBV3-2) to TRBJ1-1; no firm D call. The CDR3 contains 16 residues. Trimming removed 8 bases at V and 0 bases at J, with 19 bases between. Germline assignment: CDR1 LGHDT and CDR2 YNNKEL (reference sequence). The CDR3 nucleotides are TGTGCCAGCGGGCCCCGACAATACGGCCTGAACACTGAAGCTTTCTTT. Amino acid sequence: CASGPRQYGLNTEAFF.